A selection of T cell receptor beta chains follows, all from one sample in a study of cytomegalovirus exposure and HLA in healthy donors. The method was immunoSEQ multiplex PCR; TCRdb's version includes in-frame clones alone and lacks a portion of them. This table has approximately 93,000 clones, 78% appearing once. Sequencing was done on a sample of PBMCs. The receptors here all came from a woman in her forties in good health and CMV-seronegative. CDR3s include the opening cysteine and the closing phenylalanine or tryptophan. The D gene is left open where the match is weak. A row's size may be missing; if present it is once, few, many or a size class.

clone_size	v_call	j_call	d_call	cdr3_nt	cdr3_aa
NA	TRBV7-6	TRBJ2-6	NA	TGTGCCAGCAGCTCCCCGCGAGCTGGGGCCAACGTCCTGACTTTC	CASSSPRAGANVLTF
once	TRBV5-4	TRBJ2-7	TRBD2	TGTGCCAGCAGTTCTCGACTAGCCGGGGTGGACGAGCAGTACTTC	CASSSRLAGVDEQYF
NA	TRBV4-1	TRBJ2-1	TRBD2	TGCGCCAGCAGCCAAGAACAGTGGGGAGTAGCGGGCCCGCGGGATGAGCAGTTCTTC	CASSQEQWGVAGPRDEQFF
NA	TRBV19	TRBJ1-5	NA	TGTGCCAGTACCCGGCGGGGGGCTGGCAATCAGCCCCAGCATTTT	CASTRRGAGNQPQHF
NA	TRBV7-3	TRBJ2-7	NA	TGTGCCAGCAGCACTCGCGGGAAAGGGTACGAGCAGTACTTC	CASSTRGKGYEQYF
NA	TRBV28	TRBJ1-2	NA	TGTGCCAGCAGTTCGTCCACCAGGGTGGCTGGCTACACCTTC	CASSSSTRVAGYTF
NA	TRBV11-2	TRBJ1-2	TRBD1	TGTGCCAGCAGCTCTCTCCACTGGACAGGGGGCTTCTATGGCTACACCTTC	CASSSLHWTGGFYGYTF
NA	TRBV27	TRBJ2-3	NA	TGTGCCAGCAGTTTACCTACAGATACGCAGTATTTT	CASSLPTDTQYF
few	TRBV6-4	TRBJ1-5	TRBD1	TGTGCCAGCAGTGAAGGGGGCGGCAATCAGCCCCAGCATTTT	CASSEGGGNQPQHF
NA	TRBV6-5	TRBJ2-5	NA	TGTGCCAGCAGGGCTCAGGGGGGCCAAGAGACCCAGTACTTC	CASRAQGGQETQYF
once	TRBV28	TRBJ1-2	NA	TGTGCCAGCAGTTCGACAGTCCTCTATGGCTACACCTTC	CASSSTVLYGYTF
NA	TRBV9	TRBJ2-1	TRBD2	TGTGCCAGCAGCCCGGGACTAGCGGGAGGAGCCTATGAGCAGTTCTTC	CASSPGLAGGAYEQFF
NA	TRBV28	TRBJ1-6	TRBD1	TGTGCCAGCGGGGTACCACAGGGGTCACCCCTCCACTTT	CASGVPQGSPLHF
NA	TRBV27	TRBJ1-2	NA	TGTGCCAGCAGTTTAGGTCGGGGTTCCTATGGCTACACCTTC	CASSLGRGSYGYTF
once	TRBV9	TRBJ2-1	TRBD2	TGTGCCAGCAGCGTAGACGCTAGCGGCTCCTACAATGAGCAGTTCTTC	CASSVDASGSYNEQFF
NA	TRBV5-1	TRBJ2-5	TRBD2	TGCGCCAGCAGCTCCGGGACTAGCGGGAAGTACCAAGAGACCCAGTACTTC	CASSSGTSGKYQETQYF
NA	TRBV5-4	TRBJ2-5	NA	TGTGCCAGCAGCCAACCGGGCGGGCAAGAGACCCAGTACTTC	CASSQPGGQETQYF
NA	TRBV28	TRBJ2-1	NA	TGTGCCGTCCCCAGCGCTCGCTCCTACAATGAGCAGTTCTTC	CAVPSARSYNEQFF
once	TRBV2	TRBJ2-2	NA	TGTGCCAGCAGTGAAAACTGGACCGGGGAGCTGTTTTTT	CASSENWTGELFF
NA	TRBV21-1	TRBJ1-1	NA	TGTGCCAGCAGCACCCCACCGGTGAACACTGAAGCTTTCTTT	CASSTPPVNTEAFF
NA	TRBV15	TRBJ2-1	NA	TGTGCCACCAGCACGGGACTTCGAGAGCAGTTCTTC	CATSTGLREQFF
NA	TRBV5-1	TRBJ2-1	TRBD2	TGCGCCAGCAGCTTGGATAATAGCGGGAGTTATAGAAATGAGCAGTTCTTC	CASSLDNSGSYRNEQFF
NA	TRBV27	TRBJ2-7	TRBD1	TGTGCCAGAACTTTGCCGGGACAGGTGACCTACGAGCAGTACTTC	CARTLPGQVTYEQYF
few	TRBV27	TRBJ2-1	NA	TGTGCCAGCAGTTTGATCGCGAACAATGAGCAGTTCTTC	CASSLIANNEQFF
few	TRBV2	TRBJ1-3	NA	TGTGCCAGCGCGAGGGTTTCTGGAAACACCATATATTTT	CASARVSGNTIYF
few	TRBV15	TRBJ1-5	NA	TGTGCCACCAGCAGAGGACAGAGCAATCAGCCCCAGCATTTT	CATSRGQSNQPQHF
few	TRBV10-3	TRBJ1-2	NA	TGTGCCATCAGTGCGGGCAGGGTAGACTATGGCTACACCTTC	CAISAGRVDYGYTF
NA	TRBV29-1	TRBJ1-1	TRBD1	TGCAGCGTTTTTGTTCAGGGGGCGGTCACTGAAGCTTTCTTT	CSVFVQGAVTEAFF
NA	TRBV19	TRBJ2-7	TRBD1	TGTGCCAGTAGTTTTGGACAGGGGACCTACGAGCAGTACTTC	CASSFGQGTYEQYF
NA	TRBV2	TRBJ2-3	NA	TGTGCCAGCAGCTACGACAGACTGGATACGCAGTATTTT	CASSYDRLDTQYF
NA	TRBV13	TRBJ1-1	TRBD1	TGTGCCAGCAGCTTAGCAGGGGGATTCAGGGTCACTGAAGCTTTCTTT	CASSLAGGFRVTEAFF
NA	TRBV4-2	TRBJ2-3	TRBD2	TGTGCCAGCAGCCAATCCGGACTAGCGGGGATCACAGATACGCAGTATTTT	CASSQSGLAGITDTQYF
NA	TRBV5-4	TRBJ1-3	NA	TGTGCCAGCTTCGAAAGCGGGCAGGGTGGAGGAAACACCATATATTTT	CASFESGQGGGNTIYF